This T cell receptor (beta chain) was identified during a study of T cells in Graves' hyperthyroidism and ophthalmopathy. TCR beta CDR3 region amplification was performed from RNA transcripts. A first-round RT-PCR of the TCR CDR3 used the HTBI primer set. MiXCR, run by TCRdb on the multiplex PCR reads, gives a single entry per CDR3 protein. The sample contains fewer than 750,000 distinct CDR3 sequences, about half of which appear only once. The authors deemed Graves' hyperthyroidism stable absent ophthalmopathy progression within 18 months. The V end was cut by 5 bases, the J end by 2 bases, with 21 bases between. CDR3 length: 17 amino acids. CDR1 is MDHEN and CDR2 is SYDVKM in the germline V gene.

This receptor was identified in a woman aged 18-29 years with Graves' hyperthyroidism. The sample consisted of peripheral blood or thyroid tissue (not recorded which). The rearrangement joins TRBV28 to TRBJ2-5; either TRBD1 or TRBD2 may supply D (5 bases each). This chain's CDR3 is CASSRDGPGTAQETQYF. The CDR3 coding sequence is TGTGCCAGCAGTAGGGATGGACCGGGGACGGCACAAGAGACCCAGTACTTC.